This T cell receptor beta chain stems from a study of type 1 regulatory T cells. TCRdb ran MiXCR on the reads and lists one entry per CDR3 protein. The sample holds 55,000 to 65,000 distinct CDR3 sequences; 62% are singletons and the top ten take 1.8%. The CDR3 spans 14 residues. Germline CDR1 SGHRS, CDR2 YFSETQ. This clonotype was recorded only once. Its antigen remains unidentified. This clonotype originated in a human donor in good health. The J gene is TRBJ2-3, the V gene TRBV5-1, with D possibly being TRBD1 (5 bases). Matching the DNA end better, TRBJ1-5 makes the J call doubtful. The material sequenced was cultured non-Tr1 T cells, either the whole culture or a sorted T cell fraction (not recorded which). CDR3 in DNA: TGCGCCAGCAGCTCACTGGCGTCGACAGATACGCAGCATTTT. Translating gives CASSSLASTDTQHF.